The entry below gives a single T cell receptor beta chain sequence along with its context. This record comes from a study of blood T cell repertoires in COVID-19. Across the study: Collection of acute and convalescent COVID-19 samples took place in the United States, Italy and Spain.

Profiled with immunoSEQ multiplex PCR; TCRdb holds only in-frame clones, not every one. The sample has 150,000 to 200,000 clones, about three quarters seen once. The V gene's germline CDR1 is MDHEN and CDR2 SYDVKM. The V and J ends lost 4 bases and 4 bases, in that order; junction bases with no gene match: 8. The CDR3 sequence is 16 residues long. The genes are TRBV28 and TRBJ1-3; 9 bases agree with TRBD1. The material sequenced was peripheral blood. This TCR was recovered from a man aged 65 to 85 with acute or convalescent COVID-19. The CDR3: CASSSPGQGVGNTIYF. DNA of the CDR3: TGTGCCAGCAGTTCGCCGGGACAGGGAGTCGGAAACACCATATATTTT. Looking up the rest from reference TRBV28 and TRBJ1-3 gives the full variable domain: DVKVTQSSRYLVKRTGEKVFLECVQDMDHENMFWYRQDPGLGLRLIYFSYDVKMKEKGDIPEGYSVSREKKERFSLILESASTNQTSMYLCASSSPGQGVGNTIYFGEGSWLTVV.